The clone carrying this T cell receptor beta chain was seen only a few times. This entry is derived from a study of immune reconstitution after stem cell transplant in scleroderma. MiXCR, applied by TCRdb to the RT-PCR reads, yields one record per CDR3 protein. The sample contains roughly 5,000 distinct CDR3 sequences, 7.5% to 9.5% of which appear only once. The germline gives CDR1 SGHRS, CDR2 YFSETQ. Trimming removed 5 bases from V and 5 bases from J, with 20 bases in between. CDR3 length equals 15 residues. Sample collection occurred before or after autologous hematopoietic stem cell transplantation (not recorded which). The V and J genes are TRBV5-1 and TRBJ2-7, with D possibly called TRBD1 or TRBD2 (5 bases each). This receptor was obtained from a male donor with systemic sclerosis. CDR3: CASRPLGPGRDEQYF. CDR3 DNA: TGCGCCAGCAGGCCCCTGGGACCAGGGAGAGACGAGCAGTACTTC.